Shown below are 29 T cell receptor beta chains from a single sample sequenced in a study of vaccination effects on CD4 cells after COVID-19. These receptors are not linked to any known antigen. With more than 9 days of culture completed, CD4+ T cells were isolated. The data were produced by immunoSEQ multiplex PCR, yet TCRdb's version contains in-frame clones alone and is incomplete. The table shows around 45,000 clones, with 60% to 85% occurring only once. The sequencing here drew on CD4+ T cells from PBMCs cultured without peptide, taken before COVID-19 vaccination. The receptors shown here come from a human donor who had a prior SARS-CoV-2 infection.

The chain has TRBV5-6 and TRBJ1-2; D perhaps matches TRBD1 (5 bases). CDR1 and CDR2 from the germline V gene are SGHDT and YYEEEE. Trimming took 1 base from V and 5 from J, leaving 18 bases between them. The length of the CDR3 is 16 residues. The CDR3 DNA follows: TGTGCCAGCAGCTTGCATTCCAGGGATAAGTCTTATGGCTACACCTTC. This codes for CASSLHSRDKSYGYTF.

This clone was detected only a few times. The chain employs TRBV2 and TRBJ2-5; no definite D call. This CDR3 is built from 13 residues. The germline gives CDR1 SNHLY, CDR2 FYNNEI. Trimming took 11 bases from V and 5 from J, leaving 18 bases between them. CDR3 DNA: TGTGCCTCCAGGTGGGCGTTGGGGGAGACCCAGTACTTC. It translates to CASRWALGETQYF.

Only one count was recorded for this clone. The chain links TRBV19 to TRBJ2-5, with 9 bases aligning to TRBD2. Germline values: CDR1 LNHDA, CDR2 SQIVND (reference sequence). With V trimmed by 5 bases and J by 5 bases, 9 bases remained unmatched. The CDR3 extends over 15 amino acids. CDR3 coding DNA: TGTGCCAGTAGTTTCGCCGGGACTAGCTTGGAGACCCAGTACTTC. Amino acids: CASSFAGTSLETQYF.

A few counts support this clone. V gene TRBV6-6 combines with J gene TRBJ2-7; 12 bases align to TRBD1. The CDR3 spans 16 residues. Per the germline V gene, CDR1 is MNHNY and CDR2 is SVGAGI (reference sequence). After removal of 2 bases from V and 2 bases from J, the junction contained 4 bases not matched to a gene. This CDR3 is CASSYGDRGLPYEQYF. The CDR3 DNA is TGTGCCAGCAGTTACGGGGACAGGGGGCTTCCCTACGAGCAGTACTTC.

This clone has a single count. The rearrangement joins TRBV5-6 to TRBJ2-2, with TRBD2 as a possible D gene (7 bases). V gave up 2 bases and J gave up 4 bases, with 15 bases separating them. The CDR3 totals 16 residues. CDR1 and CDR2 (germline): SGHDT, YYEEEE. CDR3 bases: TGTGCCAGCAGCTTCCTTCGGGGGGCGCTCACCGGGGAGCTGTTTTTT. Its protein is CASSFLRGALTGELFF.

The CDR3 bases are TGTGCCAGCAGCCTGGCCGGGACCCGGTCCGGCGGGGAGCTGTTTTTT. Its translation is CASSLAGTRSGGELFF. The V gene is TRBV11-3, the J gene TRBJ2-2; either TRBD1 or TRBD2 may fit D (5 bases each). Trimming took off 5 bases at V and 7 bases at J, with 20 bases between the two ends. From germline, CDR1 is SGHNT and CDR2 YENEEA. The CDR3 is 16 residues long.

The chain employs TRBV4-3 and TRBJ2-7; the match to TRBD2 covers 10 bases. The CDR3 extends over 16 amino acids. The V gene's germline CDR1 is LGHNA and CDR2 YSLEER. The trim removed 3 bases at V and 3 bases at J, leaving 8 bases unmatched. The CDR3 sequence: CASSQGVAGGGYEQYF. CDR3 in DNA: TGCGCCAGCAGCCAGGGGGTAGCGGGAGGTGGCTACGAGCAGTACTTC.

This clone was observed a few times. V is TRBV9 and J is TRBJ1-1; D remains ambiguous. Germline loops: CDR1 SGDLS, CDR2 YYNGEE. The CDR3 contains 13 residues. V was pared by 0 bases and J by 4 bases, with 7 bases between. The CDR3 reads CASSVVKSTEAFF. As DNA, the CDR3 is TGTGCCAGCAGCGTAGTGAAGAGCACTGAAGCTTTCTTT.

In its sample, this clone was seen once. Here the CDR3 DNA reads TGCACCAGCAGCCAAGATCGGGGACCGCACACTGAAGCTTTCTTT. Amino acid sequence: CTSSQDRGPHTEAFF. This rearrangement joins TRBV1 to TRBJ1-1. TRBV1 represents a pseudogene. This CDR3 has 15 amino acids.

The rearrangement uses TRBV5-1 and TRBJ2-5; TRBD1 matches at 7 bases. The junction had 4 bases not matched to a gene; V was cut back by 0 bases and J by 2 bases. The CDR3 runs to 15 residues. CDR1 is SGHRS, CDR2 YFSETQ, per germline. The CDR3 spells CASSLAGQEQETQYF. The DNA of the CDR3 is TGCGCCAGCAGCTTGGCAGGACAGGAACAAGAGACCCAGTACTTC.

In this sample, this clone turned up once. The chain joins TRBV5-6 to TRBJ2-2, with D unresolved. The germline V gene encodes CDR1 SGHDT and CDR2 YYEEEE. CDR3 size: 13 residues. V lost 1 base to trimming and J lost 8 bases, with 9 bases between them. In DNA, the CDR3 is TGTGCCAGCAGCTTGTGGCGGACGGGGGAGCTGTTTTTT. This sequence encodes CASSLWRTGELFF.

This rearrangement joins TRBV27 to TRBJ2-1; TRBD1 matches at 7 bases. The CDR3 loop spans 16 amino acids. Germline CDR1 and CDR2: MNHEY and SMNVEV (reference sequence). V lost 2 bases, J lost 7 bases, and 11 bases stayed unmatched. The CDR3 nucleotides read TGTGCCAGCAGTTTAAGTCCAGGGGGTAAGGTAAATGAGCAGTTCTTC. Amino acids: CASSLSPGGKVNEQFF.

The chain employs TRBV5-4 and TRBJ2-1; 11 bases map to TRBD2. CDR1 is SGHNT, CDR2 YYREEE, per germline (reference sequence). This CDR3 is built from 16 residues. The junction had 11 bases not matched to a gene; V was cut back by 5 bases and J by 7 bases. For the CDR3, the DNA is TGTGCCAGCAGGCCCGGACTAGCGGGTGACACTAATGAGCAGTTCTTC. Its protein product is CASRPGLAGDTNEQFF.

There are a few counts of this clone. The chain recombines TRBV7-2 with TRBJ1-2; 7 positions agree with TRBD1. The V and J ends lost 2 bases and 7 bases, in that order; junction bases with no gene match: 7. The CDR3 has 14 amino acids. In germline, CDR1 is SGHTA, CDR2 FQGNSA. The CDR3 nucleotides read TGTGCCAGCAGCTTACTTGGACAGGTTCGTGGCTACACCTTC. This codes for CASSLLGQVRGYTF.

In this sample, this clone turned up a few times. The chain couples TRBV11-2 to TRBJ1-4; D gene ambiguous. Germline CDR1 SGHAT, CDR2 FQNNGV. The CDR3 is made up of 15 amino acids. Deletions cut 3 bases from V and 8 bases from J, with 16 bases between. The CDR3: CASSFNGISEEKLFF. CDR3 nucleotide sequence: TGTGCCAGCAGCTTTAACGGTATCTCGGAAGAAAAACTGTTTTTT.

A few counts support this clone. This chain connects TRBV3-1 (or the pseudogene TRBV3-2) to TRBJ2-1; weak D call: TRBD1 (5 bases). Germline V gives CDR1 LGHDT, CDR2 YNNKEL (reference sequence). V gave up 1 base and J gave up 8 bases, with 15 bases separating them. The CDR3 has 15 residues. CDR3 nucleotides: TGTGCCAGCAGCCAAGGGATTGGGGCCTTCTATGAGCAGTTCTTC. Its protein product is CASSQGIGAFYEQFF.

CDR3 sequence (DNA): TGTGCCACCAGCAGAGATGGTTGGGGCAAGGGGGTATCCTCCTACAATGAGCAGTTCTTC. Its protein is CATSRDGWGKGVSSYNEQFF. This chain links TRBV15 with TRBJ2-1; TRBD1 is a possible D gene (6 bases). V was clipped by 0 bases and J by 0 bases, with 21 bases between them. This CDR3 comprises 20 residues. CDR1 and CDR2 (germline): LNHNV, YYDKDF (reference sequence).

J is TRBJ1-1 and V is TRBV19; maybe TRBD1 (6 bases). From germline, CDR1 is LNHDA and CDR2 SQIVND (reference sequence). V was trimmed by 1 base and J by 4 bases, leaving 16 bases between them. CDR3 length: 16 residues. CDR3 loop: CASSIGATGRGTEAFF. The CDR3 bases are TGTGCCAGTAGTATAGGGGCCACAGGGCGCGGCACTGAAGCTTTCTTT.

This chain links TRBV24-1 with TRBJ2-3, with unresolved D. The CDR3 runs 11 residues. V lost 6 bases to trimming and J lost 3 bases, with 3 bases between them. Germline-derived CDR1 and CDR2 are KGHDR and SFDVKD. In DNA form, the CDR3 reads TGTGCCACCAGTCGGACAGATACGCAGTATTTT. Amino acid sequence: CATSRTDTQYF.

The chain combines TRBV11-1 with TRBJ1-1; D uncertain. The V and J ends lost 5 bases and 1 base respectively, with 5 bases between them. Germline V gives CDR1 SGHAT, CDR2 FQDESV (reference sequence). The CDR3 covers 12 residues. CDR3: CASSGPNTEAFF. The CDR3 DNA is TGTGCCAGCAGCGGCCCGAACACTGAAGCTTTCTTT.

The J gene is TRBJ2-2, the V gene TRBV5-6, with unresolved D. Germline V gene lookup returns CDR1 SGHDT and CDR2 YYEEEE. V lost 3 bases to trimming and J lost 1 base, with 10 bases between them. The CDR3 loop spans 15 amino acids. In DNA, the CDR3 is TGTGCCAGCAGCTCCCTCCTGCAGAACACCGGGGAGCTGTTTTTT. Its translation: CASSSLLQNTGELFF.

This chain uses TRBV6-4 with TRBJ1-5, with 9 bases aligning to TRBD1. Germline V gives CDR1 MRHNA, CDR2 SNTAGT. The CDR3 is made up of 13 amino acids. CDR3 sequence (DNA): TGTACACACATGGGACAGGGTGGTCAGCCCCAGCATTTT. Amino acid sequence: CTHMGQGGQPQHF.

DNA of the CDR3: TGTGCCAGCTCACCCTTGGACAATGAGCAGTTCTTC. Translation: CASSPLDNEQFF. The gene calls are TRBV18 and TRBJ2-1; D is unresolved. V was cut by 3 bases and J by 5 bases, with 5 bases left in between. The CDR3 has 12 residues. In germline, CDR1 is KGHSH, CDR2 LQKENI.

This chain joins TRBV11-3 and TRBJ2-3, with D possibly being TRBD1 (5 bases). This CDR3 spans 12 amino acids. V was clipped by 2 bases and J by 12 bases, with 12 bases between them. Germline loops: CDR1 SGHNT, CDR2 YENEEA. The CDR3 spells CASSLQDKVQYF. CDR3 nucleotides: TGTGCCAGCAGCTTACAGGACAAAGTACAGTATTTT. The full variable domain, its missing parts supplied by reference TRBV11-3 and TRBJ2-3, is EAGVVQSPRYKIIEKKQPVAFWCNPISGHNTLYWYLQNLGQGPELLIRYENEEAVDDSQLPKDRFSAERLKGVDSTLKIQPAELGDSAVYLCASSLQDKVQYFGPGTRLTVL.

The chain couples TRBV10-3 to TRBJ1-2, with D possibly being TRBD1 (5 bases). The CDR3 runs to 16 residues. CDR1 ENHRY and CDR2 SYGVKD come from the germline V gene. Between the trimmed V and J ends, which lost 5 bases and 2 bases, there was a span of 18 bases. The CDR3, as DNA: TGTGCCATCAGTCACAGGATACCCCCCGGCAACTATGGCTACACCTTC. Protein sequence: CAISHRIPPGNYGYTF.

This chain uses TRBV7-2 with TRBJ2-2, with D perhaps given as TRBD1 or TRBD2 (5 bases each). Germline V gene sequence: CDR1 SGHTA, CDR2 FQGNSA. The length of the CDR3 is 15 residues. V lost 5 bases, J lost 3 bases, and 13 bases lay in between. This chain's CDR3 is CASSLLGTDTGELFF. The CDR3 nucleotides are TGTGCCAGCAGCCTCCTGGGGACGGACACCGGGGAGCTGTTTTTT.

This rearrangement joins TRBV9 to TRBJ2-1, with TRBD2 matching over 7 bases. With V trimmed by 2 bases and J by 10 bases, 6 bases remained unmatched. Germline-derived CDR1 and CDR2 are SGDLS and YYNGEE. The CDR3 loop spans 13 amino acids. DNA of the CDR3: TGTGCCAGCAGCGTCGGGGGGACTACCGAGCAGTTCTTC. Translation gives CASSVGGTTEQFF. The whole variable domain, filled in from reference TRBV9 and TRBJ2-1, reads DSGVTQTPKHLITATGQRVTLRCSPRSGDLSVYWYQQSLDQGLQFLIQYYNGEERAKGNILERFSAQQFPDLHSELNLSSLELGDSALYFCASSVGGTTEQFFGPGTRLTVL.

V usage is TRBV7-3 and J usage is TRBJ1-6; no clear D. There are 14 residues in the CDR3. Trimming cost V 2 bases and J 10 bases, with 12 bases left between them. Germline CDR1 SGHTA, CDR2 FQGTGA. CDR3 region: CASSLGAEGSPLHF. The DNA for the CDR3 is TGTGCCAGCAGCTTAGGAGCCGAAGGCTCACCCCTCCACTTT.

The V gene is TRBV7-2, the J gene TRBJ2-3, with D perhaps TRBD1 (5 bases). This CDR3 is 11 amino acids long. From germline, CDR1 is SGHTA and CDR2 FQGNSA. Trimming cost V 7 bases and J 8 bases, with 10 bases left between them. The CDR3 nucleotides are TGTGCCAGCAAGGACACAAGTACGCAGTATTTT. Protein product: CASKDTSTQYF.